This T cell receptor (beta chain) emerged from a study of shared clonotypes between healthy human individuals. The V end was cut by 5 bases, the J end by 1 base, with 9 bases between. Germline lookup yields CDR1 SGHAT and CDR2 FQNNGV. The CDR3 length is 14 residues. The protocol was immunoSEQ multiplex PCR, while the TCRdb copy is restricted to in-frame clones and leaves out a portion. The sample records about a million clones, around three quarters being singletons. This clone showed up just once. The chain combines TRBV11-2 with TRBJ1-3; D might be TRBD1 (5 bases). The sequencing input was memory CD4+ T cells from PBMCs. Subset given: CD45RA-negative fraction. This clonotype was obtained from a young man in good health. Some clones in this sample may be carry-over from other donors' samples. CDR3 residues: CASSPGVSGNTIYF. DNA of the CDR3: TGTGCCAGCAGCCCGGGGGTTTCTGGAAACACCATATATTTT.